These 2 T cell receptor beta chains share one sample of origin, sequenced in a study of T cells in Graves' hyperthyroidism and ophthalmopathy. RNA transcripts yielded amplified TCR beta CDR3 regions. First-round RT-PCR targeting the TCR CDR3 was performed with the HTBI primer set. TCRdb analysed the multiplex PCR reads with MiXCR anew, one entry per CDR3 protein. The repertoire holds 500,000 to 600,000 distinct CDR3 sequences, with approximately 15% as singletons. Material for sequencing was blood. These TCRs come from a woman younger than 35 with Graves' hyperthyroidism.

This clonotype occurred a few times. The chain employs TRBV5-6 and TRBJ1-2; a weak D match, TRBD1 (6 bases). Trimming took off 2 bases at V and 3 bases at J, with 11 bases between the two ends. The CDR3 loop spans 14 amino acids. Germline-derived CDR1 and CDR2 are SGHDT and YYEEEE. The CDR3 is CASSFTGFHYGYTF. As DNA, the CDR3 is TGTGCCAGCAGCTTCACAGGGTTCCACTATGGCTACACCTTC.

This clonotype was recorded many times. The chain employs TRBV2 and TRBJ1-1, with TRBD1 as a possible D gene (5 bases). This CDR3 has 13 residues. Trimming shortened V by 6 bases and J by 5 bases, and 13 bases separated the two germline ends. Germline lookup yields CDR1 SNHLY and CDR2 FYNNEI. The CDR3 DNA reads TGTGCCAGCAGAAGTTATGGGGCTACTGAAGCTTTCTTT. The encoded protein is CASRSYGATEAFF. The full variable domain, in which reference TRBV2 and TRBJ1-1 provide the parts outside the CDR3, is EPEVTQTPSHQVTQMGQEVILRCVPISNHLYFYWYRQILGQKVEFLVSFYNNEISEKSEIFDDQFSVERPDGSNFTLKIRSTKLEDSAMYFCASRSYGATEAFFGQGTRLTVV.